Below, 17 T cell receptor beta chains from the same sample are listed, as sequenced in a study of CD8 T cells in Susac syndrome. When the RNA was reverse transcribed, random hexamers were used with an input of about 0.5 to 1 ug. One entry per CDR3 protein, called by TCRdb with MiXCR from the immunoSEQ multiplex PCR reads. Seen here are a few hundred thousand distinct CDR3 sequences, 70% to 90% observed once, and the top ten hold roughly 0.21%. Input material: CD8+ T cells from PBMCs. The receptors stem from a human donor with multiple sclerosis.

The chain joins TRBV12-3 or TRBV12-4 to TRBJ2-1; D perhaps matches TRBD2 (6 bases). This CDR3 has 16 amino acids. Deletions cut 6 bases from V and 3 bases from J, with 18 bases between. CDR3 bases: TGTGCCAGCAGGATCTTCACGGGGGTACACTACAATGAGCAGTTCTTC. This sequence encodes CASRIFTGVHYNEQFF.

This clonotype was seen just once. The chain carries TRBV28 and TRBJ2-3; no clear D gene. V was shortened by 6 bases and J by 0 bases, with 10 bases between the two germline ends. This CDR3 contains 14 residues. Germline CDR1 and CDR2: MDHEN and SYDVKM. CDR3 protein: CASRPTPSTDTQYF. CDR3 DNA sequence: TGTGCCAGCAGGCCGACTCCTAGCACAGATACGCAGTATTTT. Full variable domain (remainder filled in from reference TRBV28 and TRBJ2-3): DVKVTQSSRYLVKRTGEKVFLECVQDMDHENMFWYRQDPGLGLRLIYFSYDVKMKEKGDIPEGYSVSREKKERFSLILESASTNQTSMYLCASRPTPSTDTQYFGPGTRLTVL.

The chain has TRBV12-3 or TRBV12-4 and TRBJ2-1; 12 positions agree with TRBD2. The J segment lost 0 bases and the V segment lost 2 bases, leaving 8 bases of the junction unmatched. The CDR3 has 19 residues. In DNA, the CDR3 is TGTGCCAGCAGTTTAAGGCTAGCGGGAGGGTCGAGCTCCTACAATGAGCAGTTCTTC. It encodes CASSLRLAGGSSSYNEQFF.

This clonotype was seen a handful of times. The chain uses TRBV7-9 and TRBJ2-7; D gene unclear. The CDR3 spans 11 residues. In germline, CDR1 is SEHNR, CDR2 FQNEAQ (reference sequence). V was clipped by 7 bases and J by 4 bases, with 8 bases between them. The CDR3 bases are TGTGCCAGCACCGCGGCTTACGAGCAGTACTTC. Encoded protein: CASTAAYEQYF.

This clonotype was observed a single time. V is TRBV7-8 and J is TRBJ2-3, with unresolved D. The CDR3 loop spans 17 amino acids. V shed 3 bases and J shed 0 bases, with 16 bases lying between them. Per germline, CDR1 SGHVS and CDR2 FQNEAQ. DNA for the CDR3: TGTGCCAGCAGCTTCCTTCAATCGGGCTCTAGCACAGATACGCAGTATTTT. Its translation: CASSFLQSGSSTDTQYF.

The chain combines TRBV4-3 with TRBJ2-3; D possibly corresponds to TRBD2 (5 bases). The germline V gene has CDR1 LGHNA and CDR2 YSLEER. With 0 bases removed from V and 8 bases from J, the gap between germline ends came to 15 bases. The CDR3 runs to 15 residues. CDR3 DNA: TGCGCCAGCAGCCAAGACCGGCTAGCCGCTGCTACGCAGTATTTT. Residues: CASSQDRLAAATQYF.

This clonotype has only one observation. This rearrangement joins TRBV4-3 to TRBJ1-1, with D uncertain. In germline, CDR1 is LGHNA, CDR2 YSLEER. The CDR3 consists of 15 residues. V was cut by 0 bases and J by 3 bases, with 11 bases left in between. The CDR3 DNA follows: TGCGCCAGCAGCCAAGAAGCCGGAGGAGACACTGAAGCTTTCTTT. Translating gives CASSQEAGGDTEAFF.

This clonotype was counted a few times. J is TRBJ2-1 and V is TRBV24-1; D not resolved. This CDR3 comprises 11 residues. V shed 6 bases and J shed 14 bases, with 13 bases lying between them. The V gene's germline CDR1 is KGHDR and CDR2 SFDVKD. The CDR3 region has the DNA TGTGCCACCAGTCACGGACCACTGGAGTTCTTC. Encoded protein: CATSHGPLEFF.

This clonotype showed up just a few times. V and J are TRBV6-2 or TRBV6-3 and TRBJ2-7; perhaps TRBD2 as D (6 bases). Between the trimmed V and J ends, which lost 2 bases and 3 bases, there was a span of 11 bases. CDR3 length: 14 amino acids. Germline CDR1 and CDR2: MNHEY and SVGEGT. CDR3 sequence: CASSYGQGLYEQYF. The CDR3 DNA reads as TGTGCCAGCAGTTACGGGCAGGGACTCTACGAGCAGTACTTC.

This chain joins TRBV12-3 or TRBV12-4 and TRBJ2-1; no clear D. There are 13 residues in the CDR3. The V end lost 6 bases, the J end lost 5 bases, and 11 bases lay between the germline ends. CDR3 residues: CASSFITDNEQFF. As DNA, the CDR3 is TGTGCCAGCAGCTTCATCACCGACAATGAGCAGTTCTTC.

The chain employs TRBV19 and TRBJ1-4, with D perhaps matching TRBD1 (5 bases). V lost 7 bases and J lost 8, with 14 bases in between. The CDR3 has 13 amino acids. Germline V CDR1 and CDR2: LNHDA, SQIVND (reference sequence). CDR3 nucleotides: TGTGCCAGTACTTGGGGCCCACGGGAAAAACTGTTTTTT. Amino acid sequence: CASTWGPREKLFF.

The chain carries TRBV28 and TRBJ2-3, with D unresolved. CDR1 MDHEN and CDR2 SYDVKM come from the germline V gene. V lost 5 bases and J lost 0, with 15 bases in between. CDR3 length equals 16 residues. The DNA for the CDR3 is TGTGCCAGCAGTCCGCTCGTGGGAAGGAGCACAGATACGCAGTATTTT. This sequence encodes CASSPLVGRSTDTQYF.

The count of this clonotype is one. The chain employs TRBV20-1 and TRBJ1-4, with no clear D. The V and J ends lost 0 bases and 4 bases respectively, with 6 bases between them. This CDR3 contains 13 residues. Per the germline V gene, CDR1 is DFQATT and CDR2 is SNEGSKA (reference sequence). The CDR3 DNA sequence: TGCAGTGCTAGAGATTTCCTTAATGAAAAACTGTTTTTT. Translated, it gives CSARDFLNEKLFF.

Written as DNA, the CDR3 is TGTGCCAGCAGGGTAGGAGGGGAGCATCAGCCCCAGCATTTT. Amino acids: CASRVGGEHQPQHF. The chain carries TRBV27 and TRBJ1-5, with D maybe TRBD1 (5 bases). This CDR3 has 14 residues. Germline CDR1 and CDR2: MNHEY and SMNVEV (reference sequence). Trimming stripped 6 bases from V and 5 bases from J, with 14 bases between.

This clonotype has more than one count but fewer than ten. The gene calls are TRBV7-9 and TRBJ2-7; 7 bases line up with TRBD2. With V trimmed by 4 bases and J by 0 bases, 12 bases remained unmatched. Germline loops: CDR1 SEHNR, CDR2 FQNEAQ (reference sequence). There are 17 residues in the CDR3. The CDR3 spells CASSSPARGTPSYEQYF. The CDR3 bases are TGTGCCAGCAGCTCCCCGGCGCGGGGGACCCCCTCCTACGAGCAGTACTTC.

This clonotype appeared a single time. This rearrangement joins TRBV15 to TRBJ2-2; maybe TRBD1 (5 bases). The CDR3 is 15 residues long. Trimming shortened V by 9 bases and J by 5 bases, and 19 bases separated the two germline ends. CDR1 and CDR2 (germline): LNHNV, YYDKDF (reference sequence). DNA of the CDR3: TGTGCCACTCAACACCGCCAGGGAAGGACCGGGGAGCTGTTTTTT. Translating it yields CATQHRQGRTGELFF.

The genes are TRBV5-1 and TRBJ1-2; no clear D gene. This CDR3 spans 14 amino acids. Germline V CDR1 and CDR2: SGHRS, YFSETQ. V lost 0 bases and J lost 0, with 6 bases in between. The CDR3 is CASSLDSANYGYTF. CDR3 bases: TGCGCCAGCAGCTTGGACAGCGCTAACTATGGCTACACCTTC.